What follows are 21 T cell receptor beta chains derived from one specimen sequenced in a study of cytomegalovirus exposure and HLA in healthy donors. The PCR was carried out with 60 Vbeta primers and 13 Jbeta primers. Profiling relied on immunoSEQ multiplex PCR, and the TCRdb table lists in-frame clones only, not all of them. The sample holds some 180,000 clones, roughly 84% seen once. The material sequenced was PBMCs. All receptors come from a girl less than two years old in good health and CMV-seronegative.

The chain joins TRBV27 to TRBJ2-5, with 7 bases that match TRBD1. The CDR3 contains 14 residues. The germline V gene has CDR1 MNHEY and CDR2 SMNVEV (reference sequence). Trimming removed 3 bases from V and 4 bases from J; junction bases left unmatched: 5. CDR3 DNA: TGTGCCAGCAGTTTGTCCGGGACAGCAGAGACCCAGTACTTC. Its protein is CASSLSGTAETQYF.

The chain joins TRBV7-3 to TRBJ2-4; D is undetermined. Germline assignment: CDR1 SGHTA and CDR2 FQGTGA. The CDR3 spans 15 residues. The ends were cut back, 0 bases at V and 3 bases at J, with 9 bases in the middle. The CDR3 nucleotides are TGTGCCAGCAGCTTAACTAGTTCAGGCAAAAACATTCAGTACTTC. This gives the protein CASSLTSSGKNIQYF.

As DNA, the CDR3 is TGTGCCATCGCGTCTACCAATCAGCCCCAGCATTTT. It yields the protein CAIASTNQPQHF. V and J are TRBV10-3 and TRBJ1-5; D is unclear. Germline values: CDR1 ENHRY, CDR2 SYGVKD. V was clipped by 8 bases and J by 3 bases, with 8 bases between them. This CDR3 contains 12 residues.

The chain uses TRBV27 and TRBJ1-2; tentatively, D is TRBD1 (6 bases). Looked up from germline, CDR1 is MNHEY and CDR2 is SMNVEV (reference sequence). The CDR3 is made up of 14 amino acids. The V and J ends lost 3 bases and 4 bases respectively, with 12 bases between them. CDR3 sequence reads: CASSLMGAGYGYTF. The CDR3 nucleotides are TGTGCCAGCAGTTTGATGGGGGCGGGCTATGGCTACACCTTC.

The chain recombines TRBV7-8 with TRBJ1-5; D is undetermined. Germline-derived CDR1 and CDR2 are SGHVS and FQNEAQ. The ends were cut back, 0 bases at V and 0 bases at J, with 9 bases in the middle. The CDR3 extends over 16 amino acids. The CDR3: CASSLARGPSNQPQHF. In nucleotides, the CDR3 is TGTGCCAGCAGCTTAGCGCGGGGTCCTAGCAATCAGCCCCAGCATTTT.

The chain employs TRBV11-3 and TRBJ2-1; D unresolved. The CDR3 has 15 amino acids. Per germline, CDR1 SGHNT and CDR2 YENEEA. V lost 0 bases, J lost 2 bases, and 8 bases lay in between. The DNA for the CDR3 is TGTGCCAGCAGCTTAGATCGCGCCGCCTACAATGAGCAGTTCTTC. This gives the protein CASSLDRAAYNEQFF.

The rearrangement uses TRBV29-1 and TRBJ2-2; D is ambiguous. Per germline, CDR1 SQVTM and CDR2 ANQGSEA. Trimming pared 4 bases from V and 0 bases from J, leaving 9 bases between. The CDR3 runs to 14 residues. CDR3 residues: CSVVVLANTGELFF. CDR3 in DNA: TGCAGCGTTGTCGTCCTTGCGAACACCGGGGAGCTGTTTTTT.

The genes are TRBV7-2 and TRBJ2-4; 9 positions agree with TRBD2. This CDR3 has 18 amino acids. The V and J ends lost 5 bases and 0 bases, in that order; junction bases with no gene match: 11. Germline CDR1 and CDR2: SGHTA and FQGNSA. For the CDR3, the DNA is TGTGCCAGCAGCCCCGGGCGGGGGGGCCCCGTAGCCAAAAACATTCAGTACTTC. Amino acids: CASSPGRGGPVAKNIQYF.

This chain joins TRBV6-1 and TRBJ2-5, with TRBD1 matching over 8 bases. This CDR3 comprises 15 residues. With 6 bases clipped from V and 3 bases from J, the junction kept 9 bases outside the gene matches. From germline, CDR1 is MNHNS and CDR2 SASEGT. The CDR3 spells CASRRDRLQKETQYF. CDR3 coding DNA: TGTGCCAGCAGGAGGGACAGGTTACAAAAAGAGACCCAGTACTTC.

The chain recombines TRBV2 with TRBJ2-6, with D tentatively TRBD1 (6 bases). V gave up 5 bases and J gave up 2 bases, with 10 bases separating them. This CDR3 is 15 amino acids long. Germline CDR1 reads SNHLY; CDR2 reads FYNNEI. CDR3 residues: CASSRGGAGANVLTF. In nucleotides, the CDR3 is TGTGCCAGCAGTCGAGGGGGTGCTGGGGCCAACGTCCTGACTTTC.

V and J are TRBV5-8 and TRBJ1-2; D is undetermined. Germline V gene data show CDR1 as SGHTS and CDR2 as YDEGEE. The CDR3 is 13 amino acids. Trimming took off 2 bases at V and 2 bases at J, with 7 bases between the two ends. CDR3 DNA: TGTGCCAGCAGCTTTACAGAGAACTATGGCTACACCTTC. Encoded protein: CASSFTENYGYTF.

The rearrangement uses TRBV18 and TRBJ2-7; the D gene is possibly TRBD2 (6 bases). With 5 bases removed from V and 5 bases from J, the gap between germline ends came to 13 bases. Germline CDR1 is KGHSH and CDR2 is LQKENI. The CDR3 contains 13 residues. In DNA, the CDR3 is TGTGCCAGCTCAAGTCAGGGAGGCCACGAGCAGTACTTC. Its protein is CASSSQGGHEQYF.

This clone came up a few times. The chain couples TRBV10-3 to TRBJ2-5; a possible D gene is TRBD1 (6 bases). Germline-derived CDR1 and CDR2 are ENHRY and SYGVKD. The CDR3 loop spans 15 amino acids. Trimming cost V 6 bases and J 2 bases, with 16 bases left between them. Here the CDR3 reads CAISKDTTGQETQYF. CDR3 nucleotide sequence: TGTGCCATCAGCAAGGATACCACAGGGCAAGAGACCCAGTACTTC.

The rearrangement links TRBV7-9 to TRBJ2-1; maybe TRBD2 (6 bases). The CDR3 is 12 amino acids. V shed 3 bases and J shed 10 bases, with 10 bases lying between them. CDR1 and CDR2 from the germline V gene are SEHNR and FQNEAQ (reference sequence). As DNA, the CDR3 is TGTGCCAGCAGCTTGCGGGGCGTGGAGCAGTTCTTC. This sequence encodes CASSLRGVEQFF.

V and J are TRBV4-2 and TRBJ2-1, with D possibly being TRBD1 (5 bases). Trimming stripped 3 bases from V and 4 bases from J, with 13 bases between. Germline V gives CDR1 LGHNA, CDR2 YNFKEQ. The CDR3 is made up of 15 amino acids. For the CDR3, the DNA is TGTGCCAGCAGCCACTCCAGGGCAGAGTACAATGAGCAGTTCTTC. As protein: CASSHSRAEYNEQFF.

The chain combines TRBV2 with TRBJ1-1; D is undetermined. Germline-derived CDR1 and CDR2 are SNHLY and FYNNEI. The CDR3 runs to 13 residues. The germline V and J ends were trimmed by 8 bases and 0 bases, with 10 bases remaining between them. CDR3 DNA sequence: TGTGCCAGCTTTATGTACTTGAACACTGAAGCTTTCTTT. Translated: CASFMYLNTEAFF.

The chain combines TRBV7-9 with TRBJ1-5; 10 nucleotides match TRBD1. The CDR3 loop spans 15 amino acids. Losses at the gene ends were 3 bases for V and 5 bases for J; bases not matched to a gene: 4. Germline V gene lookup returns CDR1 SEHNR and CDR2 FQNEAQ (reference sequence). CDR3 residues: CASSLGQGNYQPQHF. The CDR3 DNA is TGTGCCAGCAGCTTGGGACAGGGGAATTATCAGCCCCAGCATTTT.

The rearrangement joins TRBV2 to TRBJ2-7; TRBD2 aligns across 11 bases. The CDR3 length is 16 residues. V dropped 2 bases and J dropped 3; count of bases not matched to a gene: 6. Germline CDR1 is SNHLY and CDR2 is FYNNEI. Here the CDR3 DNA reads TGTGCCAGCAGTGAACAAGCTAGCGGGGGGTTCTACGAGCAGTACTTC. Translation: CASSEQASGGFYEQYF.

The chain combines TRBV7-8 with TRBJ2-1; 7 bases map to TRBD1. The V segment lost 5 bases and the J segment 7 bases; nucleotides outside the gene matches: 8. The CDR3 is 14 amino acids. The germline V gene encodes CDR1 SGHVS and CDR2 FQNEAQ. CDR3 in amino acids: CASSKDPGQNEQFF. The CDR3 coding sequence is TGTGCCAGCAGCAAAGATCCGGGACAGAATGAGCAGTTCTTC.

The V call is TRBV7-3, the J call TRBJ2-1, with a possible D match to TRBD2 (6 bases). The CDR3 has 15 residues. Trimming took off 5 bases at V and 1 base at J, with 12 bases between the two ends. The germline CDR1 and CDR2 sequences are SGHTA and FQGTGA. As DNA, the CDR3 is TGTGCCAGCAGCCAGACTAGTTCTTCCTACAATGAGCAGTTCTTC. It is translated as CASSQTSSSYNEQFF.

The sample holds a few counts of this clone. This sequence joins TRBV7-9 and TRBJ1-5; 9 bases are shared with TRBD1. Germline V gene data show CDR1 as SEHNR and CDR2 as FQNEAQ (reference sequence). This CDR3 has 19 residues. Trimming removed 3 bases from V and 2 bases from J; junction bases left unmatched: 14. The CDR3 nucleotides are TGTGCCAGCAGCTTTCAACCGGGACAGGGAAATTGGGGCAATCAGCCCCAGCATTTT. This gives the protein CASSFQPGQGNWGNQPQHF.